This TCR beta chain is drawn from a study of blood T cell repertoires in COVID-19. Study background: Whether acute or convalescent, the COVID-19 samples came from the United States, Italy and Spain.

This clone was seen more than once but under ten times. Data came from immunoSEQ multiplex PCR; TCRdb stores just in-frame clones and leaves some out. The sample has approximately 130,000 clones, approximately 80% seen once. V lost 1 base to trimming and J lost 4 bases, with 14 bases between them. Germline V gene lookup returns CDR1 SEHNR and CDR2 FQNEAQ (reference sequence). The CDR3 consists of 15 residues. The sequencing sample was made of peripheral blood. The chain uses TRBV7-9 and TRBJ2-7; D is perhaps TRBD1 (6 bases). This sequence was found in a human donor in a cohort sampled during active COVID-19. CDR3 DNA: TGTGCCAGCAGCTTAGTTGGGACAAGAGTTTACGAGCAGTACTTC. This gives the protein CASSLVGTRVYEQYF.